A selection of T cell receptor beta chains follows, all from one sample in a study of blood T cell repertoires in COVID-19. Repertoires were generated with immunoSEQ multiplex PCR, while TCRdb's copy carries only in-frame clones and drops some. The sample includes 90,000 to 100,000 clones, roughly 86% of them seen just once. The sequencing sample was made of peripheral blood. These receptor sequences come from a man aged 50 or older with acute or convalescent COVID-19. Both conserved end residues are part of each CDR3. The order of the fields is V gene, clone size, J gene, D gene, CDR3 DNA, CDR3 protein. A D gene is named only where the DNA matches it firmly. Clone size is not always given. Where it is, it says once, few, many or a class for expanded clones.

>TRBV4-1|-|TRBJ1-4|-
TGCGCCAGCAGCCAGACAAGTCCAACTAATGAAAAACTGTTTTTT
CASSQTSPTNEKLFF
>TRBV4-1|few|TRBJ2-3|TRBD2
TGCGCCAGCAGCCTGGGACTAGCGGGAGGAGATACGCAGTATTTT
CASSLGLAGGDTQYF
>TRBV7-2|-|TRBJ2-7|TRBD2
TGTGCCAGCAGCCCTGGACTAGCGGGCTACGAGCAGTACTTC
CASSPGLAGYEQYF
>TRBV6-2/TRBV6-3|-|TRBJ1-2|TRBD1
TGTGCCAGCAGTTACCAACAGGGGTTCGGCTATGGCTACACCTTC
CASSYQQGFGYGYTF
>TRBV6-5|-|TRBJ1-4|TRBD1
TGTGCCAGCAGTTACTCGGGGACAGGGCCTGAAAAACTGTTTTTT
CASSYSGTGPEKLFF
>TRBV21-1|-|TRBJ1-6|-
TGTGCCAGCAGCATCGACCGGGTTTCACCCCTCCACTTT
CASSIDRVSPLHF
>TRBV6-5|-|TRBJ2-7|-
TGTGCCAGCAGTTACATGGGGCAGGGCCCCTACGAGCAGTACTTC
CASSYMGQGPYEQYF
>TRBV6-1|-|TRBJ1-5|-
TGTGCCAGCAGTGCTGTAATGACAGGCGGCAATCAGCCCCAGCATTTT
CASSAVMTGGNQPQHF
>TRBV5-1|-|TRBJ2-6|TRBD1
TGCGCCAGCAGCTTAGGACAGGGGTTACCCTCTGGGGCCAACGTCCTGACTTTC
CASSLGQGLPSGANVLTF
>TRBV11-3|-|TRBJ2-3|-
TGTGCCAGCAGTGTAGGGGGATTTGGGCCTGAAGATACGCAGTATTTT
CASSVGGFGPEDTQYF
>TRBV5-1|-|TRBJ2-3|-
TGCGCCAGCAGCCTGGAGGTCCCCCCGGGATATACGCAGTATTTT
CASSLEVPPGYTQYF
>TRBV18|-|TRBJ1-2|-
TGTGCCAGCTCACCACCGTCGGGTGTTGGCGGCTACACCTTC
CASSPPSGVGGYTF
>TRBV4-1|-|TRBJ1-2|TRBD1
TGCGCCCGCAGCCGGGGGGGAGCGGACAGGGTGGGCTACACCTTC
CARSRGGADRVGYTF
>TRBV4-1|-|TRBJ1-3|-
TGCGCCAGCAGCCAAAGGGGAGGACGAAACTCTGGAAACACCATATATTTT
CASSQRGGRNSGNTIYF
>TRBV7-8|-|TRBJ2-7|-
TGTGCCAGCAGCTTAGTTTTAGGACATTTTTCCGAGCAGTACTTC
CASSLVLGHFSEQYF
>TRBV3-1/TRBV3-2|once|TRBJ1-1|-
TGTGCCAGCAGCCATCGCCGAGGAAATGAAGCTTTCTTT
CASSHRRGNEAFF
>TRBV16|-|TRBJ2-7|TRBD2
TGTGCCAGCAGCCTTAGTCAGACTAGCGGGAGTAGCGAGCAGTACTTC
CASSLSQTSGSSEQYF
>TRBV30|-|TRBJ1-2|-
TGTGCCTGGAGTGTAAGCAGGGGTGGCTACACCTTC
CAWSVSRGGYTF
>TRBV6-5|once|TRBJ2-4|-
TGTGCCAGCAGCGCTGGACAGTTAGCCAAAAACATTCAGTACTTC
CASSAGQLAKNIQYF
>TRBV7-8|few|TRBJ2-3|TRBD2
TGTGCCAGCAGGCGGGGGGGCGAGACCTTTTACGCTAGCACAGATACGCAGTATTTT
CASRRGGETFYASTDTQYF
>TRBV7-9|-|TRBJ2-7|-
TGTGCCAGCAGCTTAGTAGGACACTACGAGCAGTACTTC
CASSLVGHYEQYF
>TRBV13|few|TRBJ2-7|TRBD2
TGTGCCAGCAGCCCTAAGGGACTATACGAGCAGTACTTC
CASSPKGLYEQYF
>TRBV9|-|TRBJ2-5|TRBD2
TGTGCCAGCAGCGTAGGAGGACTAGAAGAGACCCAGTACTTC
CASSVGGLEETQYF
>TRBV6-6|-|TRBJ1-1|TRBD1
TGTGCCAGCAGTTTCCCCGGACAGGGGGCCACTGAAGCTTTCTTT
CASSFPGQGATEAFF
>TRBV9|-|TRBJ1-1|TRBD1
TGTGCCAGCAGCGTAGTTGGACAGGGCGACACTGAAGCTTTCTTT
CASSVVGQGDTEAFF
>TRBV23-1|-|TRBJ1-1|TRBD1
TGCGCCAGCAGTCATTCCGACAGGGTCCTGACTGAAGCTTTCTTT
CASSHSDRVLTEAFF
>TRBV6-4|-|TRBJ2-2|TRBD1
TGTGCCAGCAGTGCCGGGACAGGGTCCCCCGGGGAGCTGTTTTTT
CASSAGTGSPGELFF
>TRBV28|-|TRBJ1-1|-
TGTGCCAGCAGTGCAATCAAAAGTGGGCAGAGATACACTGAAGCTTTCTTT
CASSAIKSGQRYTEAFF
>TRBV19|-|TRBJ2-3|-
TGTGCCAGTAGTCTCCTCGGGGGTAGTGGGGCAGATACGCAGTATTTT
CASSLLGGSGADTQYF
>TRBV6-5|-|TRBJ1-2|-
TGTGCCAGCAGTTCAGTATCCACTAACTATGGCTACACCTTC
CASSSVSTNYGYTF
>TRBV19|-|TRBJ2-1|TRBD2
TGTGCCAGTAGTTTGGGGACTAGCGGGAGCGGAGAGCAGTTCTTC
CASSLGTSGSGEQFF
>TRBV30|-|TRBJ1-2|-
TGTGCCTGGAGCCCCATGGGTGGGCCGCCCGCCACCTTC
CAWSPMGGPPATF
>TRBV13|-|TRBJ2-5|-
TGTGCCAGCAGCCCAGTTTCCGAAGAGACCCAGTACTTC
CASSPVSEETQYF
>TRBV19|-|TRBJ1-3|TRBD1
TGTGCCAGTAGTTGGACAGGGGGAAACACCATATATTTT
CASSWTGGNTIYF
>TRBV11-2|-|TRBJ2-1|TRBD2
TGTGCCAGCAGCTTAGATCTGGGAGGGAGCTCCTACAATGAGCAGTTCTTC
CASSLDLGGSSYNEQFF
>TRBV18|-|TRBJ2-7|TRBD1
TGTGCCAGCGGACAGGGGGCGTACGAGCAGTACTTC
CASGQGAYEQYF